These T cell receptor beta chains were read from a single sample in a study of T cell clonotyping in hematopoietic cell transplantation. Repertoires were generated with immunoSEQ multiplex PCR, while TCRdb's copy carries only in-frame clones and drops some. The data contain roughly 11,000 clones, roughly nine tenths of them singletons. The source was peripheral blood mononuclear cells, collected before stem cell transplant. Receptors originate from a woman aged 40 to 50 with acute myeloid leukemia. Some clones in this sample may be carry-over from other donors' samples. Both conserved end residues are part of each CDR3. Each record gives: CDR3 DNA, CDR3 protein, J gene, D gene, clone size, V gene. A D gene is named only where the DNA matches it firmly. For some rows the clone size is stated as once, few or many, or as a class when expanded; others skip it.

CDR3 DNA: TGCGCCAGCAGCTTGGAGTCAGGGTGGTCTGGGGCCAACGTCCTGACTTTC
CDR3 protein: CASSLESGWSGANVLTF
J gene: TRBJ2-6
D gene: NA
clone size: once
V gene: TRBV5-1

CDR3 DNA: TGTGCCAGCAGCCCGGGGGGGATCGCCTACAATGAGCAGTTCTTC
CDR3 protein: CASSPGGIAYNEQFF
J gene: TRBJ2-1
D gene: TRBD2
clone size: NA
V gene: TRBV5-4

CDR3 DNA: TGTGCCAGTAGTAACCGGGACAGGGCGAAGTTCTTC
CDR3 protein: CASSNRDRAKFF
J gene: TRBJ2-1
D gene: TRBD1
clone size: NA
V gene: TRBV19

CDR3 DNA: TGTGCCAGCAGCCCAAGACTAGCGGGAGTCACCTACAATGAGCAGTTCTTC
CDR3 protein: CASSPRLAGVTYNEQFF
J gene: TRBJ2-1
D gene: TRBD2
clone size: NA
V gene: TRBV9

CDR3 DNA: TGTGCCAGCAGCGTAGACGGGACTCCGGAAAACATTCAGTACTTC
CDR3 protein: CASSVDGTPENIQYF
J gene: TRBJ2-4
D gene: NA
clone size: NA
V gene: TRBV9

CDR3 DNA: TGTGCCAGCGGGATAGGAGGGGGCAATCAGCCCCAGCATTTT
CDR3 protein: CASGIGGGNQPQHF
J gene: TRBJ1-5
D gene: NA
clone size: NA
V gene: TRBV2

CDR3 DNA: TGTGCCAGCAGTGTCAAAACGTTCGAGCAGTACTTC
CDR3 protein: CASSVKTFEQYF
J gene: TRBJ2-7
D gene: NA
clone size: few
V gene: TRBV25-1

CDR3 DNA: TGCAGCGTTGAGGAATCAGGGATATACGAGCAGTACTTC
CDR3 protein: CSVEESGIYEQYF
J gene: TRBJ2-7
D gene: NA
clone size: NA
V gene: TRBV29-1

CDR3 DNA: TGTGCCAGCAGCGTAGCTCTAGCTCCAAACAATGAGCAGTTCTTC
CDR3 protein: CASSVALAPNNEQFF
J gene: TRBJ2-1
D gene: NA
clone size: NA
V gene: TRBV9

CDR3 DNA: TGTGCCAGCAGTCAGACAGCGCAAGAGACCCAGTACTTC
CDR3 protein: CASSQTAQETQYF
J gene: TRBJ2-5
D gene: NA
clone size: NA
V gene: TRBV7-7

CDR3 DNA: TGTGCCAGCAGCTTAGATCGAGGGCACTGGGAGCAGTACTTC
CDR3 protein: CASSLDRGHWEQYF
J gene: TRBJ2-7
D gene: NA
clone size: NA
V gene: TRBV7-7

CDR3 DNA: TGTGCCAGCAGCTCTAGGGCTAGCGGGATCCCGTTCTTC
CDR3 protein: CASSSRASGIPFF
J gene: TRBJ2-1
D gene: TRBD2
clone size: NA
V gene: TRBV7-2

CDR3 DNA: TGTGCCACCCCGAAAGGGACACCAAACACTGAAGCTTTCTTT
CDR3 protein: CATPKGTPNTEAFF
J gene: TRBJ1-1
D gene: NA
clone size: NA
V gene: TRBV2

CDR3 DNA: TGTGCCAGCAGTTCTGGACAGGGGGCCAACGAGCAGTACTTC
CDR3 protein: CASSSGQGANEQYF
J gene: TRBJ2-7
D gene: TRBD1
clone size: NA
V gene: TRBV27

CDR3 DNA: TGCGCCAGCAGTGTTTGGGACAGGGAGTCGATTCAGCCCCAGCATTTT
CDR3 protein: CASSVWDRESIQPQHF
J gene: TRBJ1-5
D gene: TRBD1
clone size: once
V gene: TRBV10-1

CDR3 DNA: TGTGCCAGCAGCTCACTAGGAAACACTGAAGCTTTCTTT
CDR3 protein: CASSSLGNTEAFF
J gene: TRBJ1-1
D gene: NA
clone size: NA
V gene: TRBV7-6

CDR3 DNA: TGTGCCAGCAGCTTAGCGGGGTCCGGTCCCGTCTCCTACGAGCAGTACTTC
CDR3 protein: CASSLAGSGPVSYEQYF
J gene: TRBJ2-7
D gene: NA
clone size: NA
V gene: TRBV7-8

CDR3 DNA: TGTGCCATCAGTGGGGGCAGGGAGCAGTACTTC
CDR3 protein: CAISGGREQYF
J gene: TRBJ2-7
D gene: NA
clone size: NA
V gene: TRBV10-3

CDR3 DNA: TGTGCCAGTAGTATAGATTTTCAGGCAGGCGGCTACACCTTC
CDR3 protein: CASSIDFQAGGYTF
J gene: TRBJ1-2
D gene: NA
clone size: NA
V gene: TRBV19

CDR3 DNA: TGCGCCAGCAGCCAAAAAAGCGGGAGGAGTCCCGGGGAGCTGTTTTTT
CDR3 protein: CASSQKSGRSPGELFF
J gene: TRBJ2-2
D gene: TRBD2
clone size: NA
V gene: TRBV4-3

CDR3 DNA: TGTGCCGTTTGGACAGGGGGATTTAACTATGGCTACACCTTC
CDR3 protein: CAVWTGGFNYGYTF
J gene: TRBJ1-2
D gene: TRBD1
clone size: NA
V gene: TRBV10-3

CDR3 DNA: TGTGCCAGCAGCCACCAGCGCCTTAGCACAGATACGCAGTATTTT
CDR3 protein: CASSHQRLSTDTQYF
J gene: TRBJ2-3
D gene: NA
clone size: NA
V gene: TRBV7-9

CDR3 DNA: TGTGCCAGCAGTTCGCTGTCTGCGGGAGCCTACAATGAGCAGTTCTTC
CDR3 protein: CASSSLSAGAYNEQFF
J gene: TRBJ2-1
D gene: TRBD2
clone size: once
V gene: TRBV9

CDR3 DNA: TGTGCCAGCAGCTTATTTGCAGGGGGGGAAAAACTGTTTTTT
CDR3 protein: CASSLFAGGEKLFF
J gene: TRBJ1-4
D gene: TRBD1
clone size: NA
V gene: TRBV11-2

CDR3 DNA: TGCGCCAGCAGTCAATTAGTCAGGGGGCGCGCCGGGGAGCTGTTTTTT
CDR3 protein: CASSQLVRGRAGELFF
J gene: TRBJ2-2
D gene: TRBD1
clone size: once
V gene: TRBV23-1

CDR3 DNA: TGTGCCAGCAGCTCCCCAGGACTAGCGGGAAGGGGTGAGCAGTTCTTC
CDR3 protein: CASSSPGLAGRGEQFF
J gene: TRBJ2-1
D gene: TRBD2
clone size: once
V gene: TRBV13

CDR3 DNA: TGTGCCAGCAGCTCTGGAGCGGGAGTCACAGATACGCAGTATTTT
CDR3 protein: CASSSGAGVTDTQYF
J gene: TRBJ2-3
D gene: TRBD2
clone size: NA
V gene: TRBV7-2

CDR3 DNA: TGTGCCAGCAGTGAAGGCCTCTACAATGAGCAGTTCTTC
CDR3 protein: CASSEGLYNEQFF
J gene: TRBJ2-1
D gene: NA
clone size: once
V gene: TRBV2

CDR3 DNA: TGCGCCAGCAGCCAAGTAGCGGCACCGTATGAAGCTTTCTTT
CDR3 protein: CASSQVAAPYEAFF
J gene: TRBJ1-1
D gene: NA
clone size: NA
V gene: TRBV4-1

CDR3 DNA: TGCAGCGTTGAACGGGGTCCCTCGAACACTGAAGCTTTCTTT
CDR3 protein: CSVERGPSNTEAFF
J gene: TRBJ1-1
D gene: NA
clone size: NA
V gene: TRBV29-1

CDR3 DNA: TGTGCCAGCAGCTTGCCGCGGGCCGCCCGCGGGGGTAGCACAGATACGCAGTATTTT
CDR3 protein: CASSLPRAARGGSTDTQYF
J gene: TRBJ2-3
D gene: TRBD2
clone size: NA
V gene: TRBV11-2

CDR3 DNA: TGCAGCGTTGAGCCGGGACCGGGGGAGCAGTACTTC
CDR3 protein: CSVEPGPGEQYF
J gene: TRBJ2-7
D gene: NA
clone size: NA
V gene: TRBV29-1

CDR3 DNA: TGTGCCAGCAGTAGAAGGGACAGGGTCCAAGAGACCCAGTACTTC
CDR3 protein: CASSRRDRVQETQYF
J gene: TRBJ2-5
D gene: TRBD1
clone size: NA
V gene: TRBV27

CDR3 DNA: TGTGCCAGCAGCCCGCTAGCGGGAGGTGCCTACGAGCAGTACTTC
CDR3 protein: CASSPLAGGAYEQYF
J gene: TRBJ2-7
D gene: TRBD2
clone size: NA
V gene: TRBV7-9

CDR3 DNA: TGTGCCAGCAGGTCGACTAGCGCGAGCTCCTACAATGAGCAGTTCTTC
CDR3 protein: CASRSTSASSYNEQFF
J gene: TRBJ2-1
D gene: TRBD2
clone size: once
V gene: TRBV11-2

CDR3 DNA: TGTGCCAGCAGCTTAGCGGGAGGCCCTTACTATGGCTACACCTTC
CDR3 protein: CASSLAGGPYYGYTF
J gene: TRBJ1-2
D gene: NA
clone size: NA
V gene: TRBV7-2

CDR3 DNA: TGTGCCAGTAGTATATCTCCGACAGGGAGGAATTCACCCCTCCACTTT
CDR3 protein: CASSISPTGRNSPLHF
J gene: TRBJ1-6
D gene: TRBD1
clone size: NA
V gene: TRBV19

CDR3 DNA: TGTGCCGACAGGGGTGGAGCTAACTATGGCTACACCTTC
CDR3 protein: CADRGGANYGYTF
J gene: TRBJ1-2
D gene: TRBD1
clone size: NA
V gene: TRBV2

CDR3 DNA: TGTGCCAGCAGCTTTACTACAGGGAACCCCGGGGAGCTGTTTTTT
CDR3 protein: CASSFTTGNPGELFF
J gene: TRBJ2-2
D gene: NA
clone size: NA
V gene: TRBV7-9

CDR3 DNA: TGTGCCAGCAGCCAAGATCGGATAGCGGGAGATTCGGATACGCAGTATTTT
CDR3 protein: CASSQDRIAGDSDTQYF
J gene: TRBJ2-3
D gene: TRBD2
clone size: NA
V gene: TRBV4-2

CDR3 DNA: TGTGCCAGCAGCTTAAAGGGCACAGATACGCAGTATTTT
CDR3 protein: CASSLKGTDTQYF
J gene: TRBJ2-3
D gene: NA
clone size: NA
V gene: TRBV7-3

CDR3 DNA: TGTGCCAGTGTTACCTACAATGAGCAGTTCTTC
CDR3 protein: CASVTYNEQFF
J gene: TRBJ2-1
D gene: NA
clone size: NA
V gene: TRBV19

CDR3 DNA: TGTGCCAGCAGTGAAAGGCTAGCCTCCTACAATGAGCAGTTCTTC
CDR3 protein: CASSERLASYNEQFF
J gene: TRBJ2-1
D gene: NA
clone size: NA
V gene: TRBV2

CDR3 DNA: TGTGCCAGCAGCTTCGAACAAGGTAACACTGAAGCTTTCTTT
CDR3 protein: CASSFEQGNTEAFF
J gene: TRBJ1-1
D gene: NA
clone size: NA
V gene: TRBV7-9

CDR3 DNA: TGTGCCAGCTCCCCTACCTCTAGCACAGATACGCAGTATTTT
CDR3 protein: CASSPTSSTDTQYF
J gene: TRBJ2-3
D gene: NA
clone size: NA
V gene: TRBV18

CDR3 DNA: TGTGCCAGCAGGAAAGGACAGATAGCTTTCTTT
CDR3 protein: CASRKGQIAFF
J gene: TRBJ1-1
D gene: NA
clone size: NA
V gene: TRBV2

CDR3 DNA: TGTGCCAGCTCACCGTCGGGAGATAACTATGGCTACACCTTC
CDR3 protein: CASSPSGDNYGYTF
J gene: TRBJ1-2
D gene: NA
clone size: once
V gene: TRBV18

CDR3 DNA: TGTGCTAGTGGTCGCGAGAACCATGGCTACACCTTC
CDR3 protein: CASGRENHGYTF
J gene: TRBJ1-2
D gene: NA
clone size: NA
V gene: TRBV12-5

CDR3 DNA: TGTGCCAGCATGCAGGAGGGGGGGAATAGCAATCAGCCCCAGCATTTT
CDR3 protein: CASMQEGGNSNQPQHF
J gene: TRBJ1-5
D gene: NA
clone size: NA
V gene: TRBV2

CDR3 DNA: TGTGCCTGGAATGGGGGGGTAGGGACTGAAGCTTTCTTT
CDR3 protein: CAWNGGVGTEAFF
J gene: TRBJ1-1
D gene: NA
clone size: NA
V gene: TRBV30

CDR3 DNA: TGCGCCAGCAGCACTGAGGTGGCCAGGGCGGGAAACACCATATATTTT
CDR3 protein: CASSTEVARAGNTIYF
J gene: TRBJ1-3
D gene: NA
clone size: NA
V gene: TRBV5-1

CDR3 DNA: TGTGCCAGCTCACTATCGGGGAATCAGCCCCAGCATTTT
CDR3 protein: CASSLSGNQPQHF
J gene: TRBJ1-5
D gene: NA
clone size: NA
V gene: TRBV18

CDR3 DNA: TGTGCCAGCAGACAACCTAAAGAGACCCAGTACTTC
CDR3 protein: CASRQPKETQYF
J gene: TRBJ2-5
D gene: NA
clone size: NA
V gene: TRBV7-2

CDR3 DNA: TGTGCCAGCAGTTCAGGGACAGGCTGGGGAGGCTACACCTTC
CDR3 protein: CASSSGTGWGGYTF
J gene: TRBJ1-2
D gene: TRBD1
clone size: few
V gene: TRBV27

CDR3 DNA: TGTGCCAGCAGTTTTATACAGGGGGCGGGCGAGCAGTACTTC
CDR3 protein: CASSFIQGAGEQYF
J gene: TRBJ2-7
D gene: TRBD1
clone size: NA
V gene: TRBV27

CDR3 DNA: TGCGCCAGCAGCTTGGGTACGAGGACCACTGAAGCTTTCTTT
CDR3 protein: CASSLGTRTTEAFF
J gene: TRBJ1-1
D gene: NA
clone size: NA
V gene: TRBV5-1

CDR3 DNA: TGTGCCAGCAGTCCCGCGGGGGGGCGGAATGGCTACACCTTC
CDR3 protein: CASSPAGGRNGYTF
J gene: TRBJ1-2
D gene: NA
clone size: NA
V gene: TRBV27

CDR3 DNA: TGCGCCAGCAGCTTGCTAGCGGAGTACAATGAGCAGTTCTTC
CDR3 protein: CASSLLAEYNEQFF
J gene: TRBJ2-1
D gene: TRBD2
clone size: once
V gene: TRBV5-1

CDR3 DNA: TGCGCCAGCAGCTCGCGGGGCGGGAGTAAAGGTGATACGCAGTATTTT
CDR3 protein: CASSSRGGSKGDTQYF
J gene: TRBJ2-3
D gene: TRBD2
clone size: NA
V gene: TRBV5-1

CDR3 DNA: TGTGCCAGCACCTCCAGGACTAGCGGGAGGGCCCTAGAGACCCAGTACTTC
CDR3 protein: CASTSRTSGRALETQYF
J gene: TRBJ2-5
D gene: TRBD2
clone size: NA
V gene: TRBV11-2